The 10 T cell receptor beta chains given below trace back to one sample, sequenced in a study of cytomegalovirus exposure and HLA in healthy donors (TCRdb year 2017). The library was obtained by the immunoSEQ multiplex PCR assay. For the multiplex PCR, a mixture combining 60 forward primers for TCR Vbeta segments and 13 reverse primers for TCR Jbeta segments was used. TCRdb re-hosts the immuneACCESS table, in-frame sequences only. Its copies lack some clones; in the studies checked, an unresolved V gene accounts for under half of them, and the cause for the rest is not known. The sample data list 150,000 to 200,000 clones, and 72% of these were observed just once. The top ten clones comprise 2% to 2.5% of the sample. Input material: PBMCs. The receptors stem from a human donor in good health.

The chain carries TRBV5-1 and TRBJ1-4; 8 bases are shared with TRBD1. The CDR3 spans 14 residues. V was clipped by 7 bases and J by 6 bases; unmatched bases: 8. Germline V CDR1 and CDR2: SGHRS, YFSETQ. The CDR3 protein is CASRPDRDDEKLFF. DNA for the CDR3: TGCGCCAGCCGGCCGGACAGGGATGATGAAAAACTGTTTTTT.

Of note for this clone: A junction end diverges from the germline sequence, so it may reflect a read error. This chain connects TRBV4-1 to TRBJ2-2; the D gene is possibly TRBD1 (6 bases). Germline V gene lookup returns CDR1 MGHRA and CDR2 YSYEKL. CDR3 length: 17 residues. CDR3 amino acids: CASGQAVGTTFTGELFF. CDR3 coding DNA: TGCGCCAGCGGCCAAGCGGTCGGGACAACCTTCACCGGGGAGCTGTTTTTT.

The genes are TRBV18 and TRBJ2-2; tentative D call: TRBD2 (5 bases). Trimming removed 3 bases at V and 0 bases at J, with 5 bases between. The CDR3 extends over 14 amino acids. Germline V gene lookup returns CDR1 KGHSH and CDR2 LQKENI. The CDR3 nucleotides are TGTGCCAGCTCACCTAGCGCGAACACCGGGGAGCTGTTTTTT. It is translated as CASSPSANTGELFF.

The V gene is TRBV5-1, the J gene TRBJ1-4; unclear D gene. Germline CDR1 SGHRS, CDR2 YFSETQ. This CDR3 comprises 14 residues. Trimming stripped 4 bases from V and 4 bases from J, with 11 bases between. CDR3 amino acids: CASSLDGGNEKLFF. The CDR3, as DNA: TGCGCCAGCAGCCTGGACGGAGGTAATGAAAAACTGTTTTTT.

J is TRBJ2-3 and V is TRBV5-1; D is uncertain. With 0 bases removed from V and 6 bases from J, the gap between germline ends came to 8 bases. CDR1 is SGHRS and CDR2 is YFSETQ in the germline V gene. The CDR3 runs to 13 residues. CDR3 nucleotide sequence: TGCGCCAGCAGCTTGGGATCCGGGGATACGCAGTATTTT. It codes for CASSLGSGDTQYF.

The gene calls are TRBV5-8 and TRBJ2-1, with D possibly TRBD1 on 6 matching bases. The V gene lost 1 base and the J gene lost 9 bases, with 11 bases spanning the gap. This CDR3 has 13 residues. The germline V gene has CDR1 SGHTS and CDR2 YDEGEE. This CDR3 reads CASSLTGYGEQFF. The DNA of the CDR3 is TGTGCCAGCAGCTTGACAGGGTATGGTGAGCAGTTCTTC.

The sample holds a few counts of this clone. The V call is TRBV6-1, the J call TRBJ1-3, with no clear D. This CDR3 spans 14 amino acids. The germline V and J ends were trimmed by 2 bases and 7 bases, with 12 bases remaining between them. Germline V gene sequence: CDR1 MNHNS, CDR2 SASEGT. CDR3 nucleotides: TGTGCCAGCAGTGAAATCGGGAATCTCAACACCATATATTTT. The encoded protein is CASSEIGNLNTIYF.

The genes are TRBV30 and TRBJ2-1, with unresolved D. V gave up 5 bases and J gave up 8 bases, with 7 bases separating them. Germline CDR1 GTSNPN, CDR2 SVGIG (reference sequence). The CDR3 is 10 residues long. The CDR3 DNA sequence: TGTGCCTGGTTGGCATATGAGCAGTTCTTC. Protein: CAWLAYEQFF.

This chain joins TRBV18 and TRBJ2-1; 8 nucleotides match TRBD1. Germline V CDR1 and CDR2: KGHSH, LQKENI. The CDR3 consists of 16 residues. V shed 0 bases, J shed 4 bases, and the junction held 5 bases outside the gene matches. CDR3 coding DNA: TGTGCCAGCTCACCACCCGGGACAGGAGGTTACAATGAGCAGTTCTTC. Translated: CASSPPGTGGYNEQFF.

CDR3 protein: CASSPFSSYEQYF. The CDR3 coding sequence is TGTGCCAGCAGCCCCTTCAGCTCCTACGAGCAGTACTTC. This chain connects TRBV5-8 to TRBJ2-7, with unresolved D. Trimming removed 4 bases from V and 0 bases from J, with 8 bases in between. CDR3 size: 13 residues. Germline values: CDR1 SGHTS, CDR2 YDEGEE. The full variable domain, completed using reference TRBV5-8 and TRBJ2-7, is EAGVTQSPTHLIKTRGQQATLRCSPISGHTSVYWYQQALGLGLQFLLWYDEGEERNRGNFPPRFSGRQFPNYSSELNVNALELEDSALYLCASSPFSSYEQYFGPGTRLTVT.